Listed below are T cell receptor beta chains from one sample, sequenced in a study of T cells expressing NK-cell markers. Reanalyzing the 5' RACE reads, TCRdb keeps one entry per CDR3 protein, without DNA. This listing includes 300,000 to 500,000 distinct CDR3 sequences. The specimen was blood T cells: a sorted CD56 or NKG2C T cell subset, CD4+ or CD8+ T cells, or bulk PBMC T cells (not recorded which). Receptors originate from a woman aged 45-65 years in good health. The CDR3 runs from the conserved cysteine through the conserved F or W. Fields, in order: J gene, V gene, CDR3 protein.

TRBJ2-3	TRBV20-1	CSALRGKTDTQYF
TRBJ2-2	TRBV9	CASSVGSGRANGELFF
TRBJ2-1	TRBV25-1	CASGPASGLNEQFF
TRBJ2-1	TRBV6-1	CASRLTSGILDEQFF
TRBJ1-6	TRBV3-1	CASSQLGQNSPLHF
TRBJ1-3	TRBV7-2	CASSLEWSSGNTIYF
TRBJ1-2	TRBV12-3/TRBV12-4	CATGASNYGYTF
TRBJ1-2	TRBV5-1	CASSLDRGSGYTF
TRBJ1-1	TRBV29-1	CRAPHYRAFEAFF
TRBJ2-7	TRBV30	CAWGTGQGVNEQYF
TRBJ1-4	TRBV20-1	CSAGQGALEKLFF
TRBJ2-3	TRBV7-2	CASSLWQGTDTQYF
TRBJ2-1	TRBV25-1	CASSDSPARGGQFF
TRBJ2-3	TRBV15	CATSRGQDTQYF
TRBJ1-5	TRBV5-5	CASSTSEPDNQPQHF
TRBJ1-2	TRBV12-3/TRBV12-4	CASSWSLTGYTF
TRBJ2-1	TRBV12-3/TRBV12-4	CASSLKPSGNNEQFF
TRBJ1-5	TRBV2	CASSEEGGVEPQHF
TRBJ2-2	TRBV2	CASRQGPANTGELFF
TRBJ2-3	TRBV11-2	CASSDQQTGFTADTQYF
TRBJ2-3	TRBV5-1	CASSLGDRVSADTQYF
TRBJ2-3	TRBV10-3	CAIGRGPTDTQYF
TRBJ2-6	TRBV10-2	CASSDLLGAGANVLTF
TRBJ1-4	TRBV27	CASSLGKSGEKLFF
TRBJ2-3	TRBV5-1	CASSFGTREARTDTQYF
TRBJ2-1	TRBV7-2	CASSLETSGSYNEQFF
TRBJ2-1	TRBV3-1	CASSPFAGPRRFF
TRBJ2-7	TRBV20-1	CSARDARIWREQYF
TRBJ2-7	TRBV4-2	CASSQDRSAAYEQYF
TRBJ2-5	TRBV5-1	CASSKTGGRIEETQYF
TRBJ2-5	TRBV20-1	CSASGTGLRQTQYF
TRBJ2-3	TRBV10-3	CAISEPDRTGTDTQYF
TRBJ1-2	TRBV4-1	CASSRLLQGFGYTF
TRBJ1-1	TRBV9	CASSVVGTGGVSRFTEAFF
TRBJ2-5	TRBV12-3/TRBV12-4	CASSYLISRSYQETQYF
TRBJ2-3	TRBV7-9	CARSGTSATDTQYF
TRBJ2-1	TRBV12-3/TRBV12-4	CASEGSGNEQFF
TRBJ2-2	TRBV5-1	CASSSGQGTTGELFF
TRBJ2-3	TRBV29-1	CSVARYADTQYF
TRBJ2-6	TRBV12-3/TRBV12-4	CASSGPGQEVSGANVLTF
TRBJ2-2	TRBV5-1	CASSLAGGRVGSTGELFF
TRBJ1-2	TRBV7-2	CASSGGQKYGYTF
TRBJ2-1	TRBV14	CASSQSSGFGEQFF
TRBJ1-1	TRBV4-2	CASSQDPVGTEAFF
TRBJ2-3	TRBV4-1	CASSQAGRGVPDTQYF
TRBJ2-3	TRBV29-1	CSVEGLAGGPTITDTQYF
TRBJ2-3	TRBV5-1	CASHDGAGGSNF
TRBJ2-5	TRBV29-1	CSVIPGLGVQETQYF
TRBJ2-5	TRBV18	CASSPLESPRQETQYF
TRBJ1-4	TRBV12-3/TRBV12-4	CASSLDGTKEKLFF
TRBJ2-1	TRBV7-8	CASSPSLLSSYNEQFF
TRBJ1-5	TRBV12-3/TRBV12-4	CASSFYLGGEGSNQPQHF
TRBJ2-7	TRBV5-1	CASSLAQGGLYEQYF
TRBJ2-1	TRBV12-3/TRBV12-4	CASRFLTSGYNEQFF
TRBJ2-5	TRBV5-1	CASSLDRGHIGTQYF
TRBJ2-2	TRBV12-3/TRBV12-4	CASSLGRLAGGRWTGELFF